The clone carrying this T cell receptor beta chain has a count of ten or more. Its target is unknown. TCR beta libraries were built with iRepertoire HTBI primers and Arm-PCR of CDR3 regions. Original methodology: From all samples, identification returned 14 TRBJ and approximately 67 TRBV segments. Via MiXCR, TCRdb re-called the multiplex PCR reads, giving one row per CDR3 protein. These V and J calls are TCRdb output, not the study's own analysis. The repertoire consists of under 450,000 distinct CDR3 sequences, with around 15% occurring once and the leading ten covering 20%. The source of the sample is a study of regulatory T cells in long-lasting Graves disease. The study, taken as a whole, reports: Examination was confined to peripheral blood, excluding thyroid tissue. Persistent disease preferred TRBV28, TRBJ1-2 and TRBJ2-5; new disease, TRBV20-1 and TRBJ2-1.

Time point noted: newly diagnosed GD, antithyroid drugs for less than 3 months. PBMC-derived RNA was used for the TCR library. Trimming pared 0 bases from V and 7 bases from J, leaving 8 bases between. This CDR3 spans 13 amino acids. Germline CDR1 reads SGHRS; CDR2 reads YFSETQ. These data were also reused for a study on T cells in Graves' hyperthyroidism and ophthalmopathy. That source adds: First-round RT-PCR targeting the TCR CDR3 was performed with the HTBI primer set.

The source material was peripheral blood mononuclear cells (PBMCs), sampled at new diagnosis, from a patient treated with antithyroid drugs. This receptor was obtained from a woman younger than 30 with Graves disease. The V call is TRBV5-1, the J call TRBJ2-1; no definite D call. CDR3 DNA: TGCGCCAGCAGCTTGGCCCGGGCTAATGAGCAGTTCTTC. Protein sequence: CASSLARANEQFF.